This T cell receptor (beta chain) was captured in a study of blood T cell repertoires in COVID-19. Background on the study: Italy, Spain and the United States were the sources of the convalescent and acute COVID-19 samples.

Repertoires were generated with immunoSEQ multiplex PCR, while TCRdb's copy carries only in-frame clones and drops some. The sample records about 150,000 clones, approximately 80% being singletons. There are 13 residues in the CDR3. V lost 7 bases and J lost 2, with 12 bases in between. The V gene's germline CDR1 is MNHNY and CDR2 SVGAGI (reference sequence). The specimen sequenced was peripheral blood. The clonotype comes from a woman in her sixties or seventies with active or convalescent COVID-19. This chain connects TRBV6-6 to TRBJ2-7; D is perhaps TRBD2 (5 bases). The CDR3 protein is CASTPTGTYEQYF. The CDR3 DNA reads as TGTGCCAGCACTCCCACCGGGACCTACGAGCAGTACTTC.